Described below is a single T cell receptor beta chain sequence and its context. No antigen is known for it. Method: immunoSEQ multiplex PCR; TCRdb's copy keeps in-frame clones and lacks some. Among fewer than 9,500 clones listed, approximately 80% were seen once. V was pared by 3 bases and J by 11 bases, with 16 bases between. CDR1 and CDR2 (germline): MDHEN, SYDVKM. The CDR3 spans 14 residues. The sample originates from a study of immune evolution from preneoplasia to lung adenocarcinoma. Turning to the study itself: HLA loss of heterozygosity: 7% AIS, under 19% MIA, approximately 35% ADC, none AAH. Study-level findings and limits: From normal lung to invasive adenocarcinoma, top clone frequencies appeared to decrease. Normal lung had highest clonality; later lesions appeared denser, more diverse.

The chain has TRBV28 and TRBJ1-4; TRBD1 might be the D (5 bases). The sample taken for sequencing was FFPE invasive lung adenocarcinoma tissue. The TCR was taken from a person aged 50-75 years with lung adenocarcinoma. CDR3 nucleotide sequence: TGTGCCAGCAGTTTCTCCGGGGGGGGAGGGAAACTGTTTTTT. Protein sequence: CASSFSGGGGKLFF.